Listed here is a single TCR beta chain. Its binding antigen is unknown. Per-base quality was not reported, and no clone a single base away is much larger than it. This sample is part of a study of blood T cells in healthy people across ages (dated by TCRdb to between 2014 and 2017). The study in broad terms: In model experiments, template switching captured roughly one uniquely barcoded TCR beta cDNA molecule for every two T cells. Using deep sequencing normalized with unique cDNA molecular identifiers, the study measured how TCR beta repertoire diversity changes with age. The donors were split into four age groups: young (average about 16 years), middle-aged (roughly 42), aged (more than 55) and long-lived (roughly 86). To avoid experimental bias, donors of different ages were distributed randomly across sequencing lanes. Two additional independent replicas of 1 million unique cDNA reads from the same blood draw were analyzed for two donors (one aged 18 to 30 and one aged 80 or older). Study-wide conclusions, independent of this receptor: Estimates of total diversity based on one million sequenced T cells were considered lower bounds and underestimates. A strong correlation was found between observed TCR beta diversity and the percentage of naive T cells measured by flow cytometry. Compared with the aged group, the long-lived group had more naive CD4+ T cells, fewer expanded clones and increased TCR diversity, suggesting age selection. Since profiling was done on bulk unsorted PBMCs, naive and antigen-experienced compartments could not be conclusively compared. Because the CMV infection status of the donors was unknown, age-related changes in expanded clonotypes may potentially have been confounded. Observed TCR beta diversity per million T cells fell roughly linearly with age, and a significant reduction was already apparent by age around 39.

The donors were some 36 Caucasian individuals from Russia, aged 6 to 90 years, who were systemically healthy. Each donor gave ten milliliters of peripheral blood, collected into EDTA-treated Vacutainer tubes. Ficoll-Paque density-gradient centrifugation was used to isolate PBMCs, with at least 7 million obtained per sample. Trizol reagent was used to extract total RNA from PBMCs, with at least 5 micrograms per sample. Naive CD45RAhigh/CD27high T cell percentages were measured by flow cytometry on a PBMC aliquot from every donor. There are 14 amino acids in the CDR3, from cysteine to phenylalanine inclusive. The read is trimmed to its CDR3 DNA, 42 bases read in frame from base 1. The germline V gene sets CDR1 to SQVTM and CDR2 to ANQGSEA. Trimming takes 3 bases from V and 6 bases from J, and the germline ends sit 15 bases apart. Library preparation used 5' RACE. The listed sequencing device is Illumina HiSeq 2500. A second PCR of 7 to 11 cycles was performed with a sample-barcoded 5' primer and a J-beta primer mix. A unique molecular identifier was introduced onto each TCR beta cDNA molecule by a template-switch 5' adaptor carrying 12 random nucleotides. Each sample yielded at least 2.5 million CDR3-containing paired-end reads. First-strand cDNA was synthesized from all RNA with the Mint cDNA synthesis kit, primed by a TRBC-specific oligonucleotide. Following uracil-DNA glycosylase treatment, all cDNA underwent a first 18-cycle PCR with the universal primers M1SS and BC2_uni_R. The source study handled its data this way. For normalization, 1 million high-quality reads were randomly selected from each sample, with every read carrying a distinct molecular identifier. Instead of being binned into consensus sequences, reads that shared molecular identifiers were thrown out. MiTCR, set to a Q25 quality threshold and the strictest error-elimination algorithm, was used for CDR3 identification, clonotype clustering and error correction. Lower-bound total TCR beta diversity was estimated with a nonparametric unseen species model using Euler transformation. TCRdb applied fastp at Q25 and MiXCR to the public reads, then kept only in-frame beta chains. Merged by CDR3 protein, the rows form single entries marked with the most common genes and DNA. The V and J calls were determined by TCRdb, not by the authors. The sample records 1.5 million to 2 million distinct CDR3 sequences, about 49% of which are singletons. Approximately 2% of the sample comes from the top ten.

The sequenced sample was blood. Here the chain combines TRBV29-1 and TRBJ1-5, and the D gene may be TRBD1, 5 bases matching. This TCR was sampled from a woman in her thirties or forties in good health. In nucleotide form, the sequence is TGCAGCGTTGATGACGAGGGTAGGGGTCAGCCCCAGCATTTT. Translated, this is CSVDDEGRGQPQHF.